The 11 T cell receptor beta chains below were found in one sample sequenced in a study of T-cell reconstitution after alpha-beta-depleted transplantation in children. Library preparation (for TCRbeta) was performed with unique molecular identifiers. TCRdb passed the PCR reads through MiXCR, listing each CDR3 protein once. The data show 200,000 or so distinct CDR3 sequences, 6.3% seen once. Sequenced here: PBMCs, sampled before TCRalphabeta/CD19-depleted stem cell transplant. Every receptor here comes from a girl under three years old with combined immunodeficiency, due to receive a stem cell transplant.

This clonotype was counted only a few times. The chain carries TRBV7-2 and TRBJ2-5, with 10 positions matching TRBD2. Germline trimming cut 7 bases from V and 1 base from J; bases unmatched to any gene: 6. The CDR3 sequence is 15 residues long. Germline V CDR1 and CDR2: SGHTA, FQGNSA. CDR3 region: CASTHLAGAQETQYF. DNA for the CDR3: TGTGCCAGCACCCATCTAGCGGGAGCCCAAGAGACCCAGTACTTC.

There are many counts of this clonotype. This chain connects TRBV11-2 to TRBJ2-7; no reliable D call. V lost 2 bases and J lost 0, with 14 bases in between. Germline CDR1 is SGHAT and CDR2 is FQNNGV. The CDR3 contains 16 residues. This CDR3 is CASSLPSGKSSYEQYF. CDR3 sequence (DNA): TGTGCCAGCAGCTTACCGTCGGGTAAGAGCTCCTACGAGCAGTACTTC. The entire variable domain, with the rest obtained from reference TRBV11-2 and TRBJ2-7, is as follows: EAGVAQSPRYKIIEKRQSVAFWCNPISGHATLYWYQQILGQGPKLLIQFQNNGVVDDSQLPKDRFSAERLKGVDSTLKIQPAKLEDSAVYLCASSLPSGKSSYEQYFGPGTRLTVT.

This clonotype was recorded many times. The genes are TRBV20-1 and TRBJ2-5; TRBD1 agrees at 7 bases. J lost 2 bases, V lost 3 bases, and 6 bases had no gene match. In germline, CDR1 is DFQATT, CDR2 SNEGSKA (reference sequence). This CDR3 contains 14 residues. This chain's CDR3 is CSASPGTDQETQYF. In nucleotides, the CDR3 is TGCAGTGCTAGCCCCGGGACAGATCAAGAGACCCAGTACTTC.

Notes on this clonotype: A much larger clonotype is one base distant, so this may be a read error. J is TRBJ2-2 and V is TRBV11-2, with D perhaps matching TRBD1 (5 bases). Germline CDR1 SGHAT, CDR2 FQNNGV. The CDR3 length is 17 residues. The CDR3 sequence: CASGLEDTSLNTGELFF. In DNA, the CDR3 is TGTGCCAGCGGCTTAGAGGACACTTCCCTGAACACCGGGGAGCTGTTTTTT.

This clonotype has at least ten counts. The chain carries TRBV4-3 and TRBJ2-1; 9 nucleotides align to TRBD2. CDR3 length: 16 amino acids. The germline V gene has CDR1 LGHNA and CDR2 YSLEER. V gave up 0 bases and J gave up 6 bases; unmatched junction bases: 6. This CDR3 is CASSQEASGAGNEQFF. The CDR3 region has the DNA TGCGCCAGCAGCCAAGAAGCTAGCGGGGCCGGCAATGAGCAGTTCTTC.

This clonotype was detected ten times or more. The genes are TRBV24-1 and TRBJ2-1, with D hard to call. This CDR3 comprises 13 residues. Germline CDR1 and CDR2: KGHDR and SFDVKD. V was pared by 7 bases and J by 0 bases, with 6 bases between. The CDR3 DNA sequence: TGTGCCACCAGCCATTTCTCCTACAATGAGCAGTTCTTC. This sequence encodes CATSHFSYNEQFF.

This clonotype was observed at least ten times. The rearrangement links TRBV4-3 to TRBJ2-5, with D possibly TRBD2 on 5 matching bases. From germline, CDR1 is LGHNA and CDR2 YSLEER. Trimming removed 5 bases at V and 7 bases at J, with 11 bases between. The CDR3 has 12 residues. The CDR3 sequence is CASSGTEGTQYF. In DNA form, the CDR3 reads TGCGCCAGCAGCGGCACCGAGGGGACCCAGTACTTC.

This clonotype was seen repeatedly, ten times or more. V usage is TRBV27 and J usage is TRBJ2-1; perhaps TRBD2 as D (6 bases). CDR3 length: 11 residues. V was cut by 8 bases and J by 7 bases, with 9 bases left in between. CDR1 and CDR2 from the germline V gene are MNHEY and SMNVEV (reference sequence). The CDR3 DNA sequence: TGTGCCAGCGAGAGCGGGAATGAGCAGTTCTTC. As protein: CASESGNEQFF.

This clonotype occurred many times. The genes are TRBV4-3 and TRBJ2-3; weak D call: TRBD2 (5 bases). The V end lost 0 bases, the J end lost 2 bases, and 15 bases lay between the germline ends. CDR3 size: 17 residues. CDR1 and CDR2 (germline): LGHNA, YSLEER. The CDR3 sequence is CASSQDRGSGLTDTQYF. Written as DNA, the CDR3 is TGCGCCAGCAGCCAAGATAGAGGGTCGGGTCTCACAGATACGCAGTATTTT.

At least ten counts were recorded for this clonotype. V and J are TRBV7-2 and TRBJ1-2; no firm D call. Trimming stripped 1 base from V and 10 bases from J, with 22 bases between. This CDR3 spans 16 amino acids. Germline-derived CDR1 and CDR2 are SGHTA and FQGNSA. For the CDR3, the DNA is TGTGCCAGCAGCTTAGTTAATATCGTGTGGACGAGGGACTACACCTTC. Amino acids: CASSLVNIVWTRDYTF.

The sample holds many counts of this clonotype. The rearrangement joins TRBV9 to TRBJ1-2, with D uncertain. This CDR3 is built from 12 residues. The V end was cut by 0 bases, the J end by 8 bases, with 8 bases between. In germline, CDR1 is SGDLS, CDR2 YYNGEE. In DNA form, the CDR3 reads TGTGCCAGCAGCGTAGGAGGGAAGGGCTACACCTTC. It encodes CASSVGGKGYTF.